One sample yielded the 21 T cell receptor beta chains listed below, sequenced in a study of blood T cell repertoires in COVID-19. Sequenced by immunoSEQ multiplex PCR; TCRdb stores in-frame clones only, minus some. The sample consists of about 360,000 clones, around 88% of them appearing once. Sequencing was done on a sample of peripheral blood. These receptors were taken from a woman in her sixties or seventies with COVID-19, enrolled during active disease.

This chain links TRBV19 with TRBJ1-6; TRBD1 aligns across 8 bases. With V trimmed by 4 bases and J by 9 bases, 8 bases remained unmatched. CDR1 is LNHDA, CDR2 SQIVND, per germline (reference sequence). The CDR3 has 15 amino acids. The CDR3 nucleotides read TGTGCCAGTAGTAGAGGGGGACAGGTGGGTTCACCCCTCCACTTT. It translates to CASSRGGQVGSPLHF.

V and J are TRBV5-4 and TRBJ1-2, with TRBD1 matching 7 bases. Germline V CDR1 and CDR2: SGHNT, YYREEE (reference sequence). V dropped 4 bases and J dropped 2; count of bases not matched to a gene: 5. The CDR3 has 14 residues. The CDR3 here is CASSGGTDNYGYTF. The CDR3 region has the DNA TGTGCCAGCAGCGGGGGGACAGACAACTATGGCTACACCTTC.

The chain combines TRBV23-1 with TRBJ1-2; D not certain. TRBV23-1 is labeled an ORF, and its function is uncertain. Between the trimmed V and J ends, which lost 3 bases and 8 bases, there was a span of 19 bases. The CDR3 spans 15 residues. CDR3 sequence reads: CASSHAGKKPSGYTF. As DNA, the CDR3 is TGCGCCAGCAGTCACGCTGGTAAAAAGCCCTCCGGCTACACCTTC.

The chain employs TRBV7-3 and TRBJ1-5, with a weak D call TRBD1 (5 bases). The CDR3 extends over 13 amino acids. CDR1 and CDR2 from the germline V gene are SGHTA and FQGTGA. Trimming pared 5 bases from V and 7 bases from J, leaving 12 bases between. This CDR3 is CASSPGRDQPQHF. The CDR3 DNA reads as TGTGCCAGCAGCCCGGGGCGGGACCAGCCCCAGCATTTT.

Here the CDR3 reads CASSTGQGIINEQFF. CDR3 nucleotide sequence: TGTGCCAGCAGCACTGGACAGGGTATAATCAATGAGCAGTTCTTC. The chain couples TRBV5-4 to TRBJ2-1; the match to TRBD1 covers 8 bases. The germline V gene encodes CDR1 SGHNT and CDR2 YYREEE (reference sequence). With V trimmed by 4 bases and J by 6 bases, 9 bases remained unmatched. The CDR3 covers 15 residues.

A single count supports this clone. The chain recombines TRBV3-1 (or the pseudogene TRBV3-2) with TRBJ1-4; no definite D call. The CDR3 extends over 15 amino acids. With 0 bases removed from V and 0 bases from J, the gap between germline ends came to 5 bases. CDR1 and CDR2 from the germline V gene are LGHDT and YNNKEL (reference sequence). CDR3 amino acids: CASSQDSATNEKLFF. For the CDR3, the DNA is TGTGCCAGCAGCCAAGATAGTGCAACTAATGAAAAACTGTTTTTT.

The chain links TRBV7-2 to TRBJ2-3, with a weak D call TRBD2 (6 bases). The germline V and J ends were trimmed by 3 bases and 6 bases, with 16 bases remaining between them. Germline CDR1 reads SGHTA; CDR2 reads FQGNSA. This CDR3 is built from 15 residues. As DNA, the CDR3 is TGTGCCAGCAGCTTCCTGGGTACTAGCTCCGATACGCAGTATTTT. Amino acid sequence: CASSFLGTSSDTQYF.

The genes are TRBV15 and TRBJ2-3; 10 bases map to TRBD1. CDR3 size: 16 residues. In germline, CDR1 is LNHNV, CDR2 YYDKDF (reference sequence). V lost 8 bases, J lost 8 bases, and 16 bases stayed unmatched. CDR3 region: CATLTRPGTGASTQYF. In DNA, the CDR3 is TGTGCCACCCTTACTCGACCCGGGACAGGGGCCTCTACGCAGTATTTT.

The chain employs TRBV5-1 and TRBJ2-2; D perhaps matches TRBD1 (5 bases). The CDR3 covers 15 residues. Germline values: CDR1 SGHRS, CDR2 YFSETQ. V shed 6 bases and J shed 0 bases, with 12 bases lying between them. The CDR3: CASTFDSSNTGELFF. CDR3 coding DNA: TGCGCCAGCACCTTCGACAGCTCGAACACCGGGGAGCTGTTTTTT.

The chain combines TRBV9 with TRBJ2-1; 9 bases match TRBD1. Germline loops: CDR1 SGDLS, CDR2 YYNGEE. Trimming removed 2 bases from V and 7 bases from J; junction bases left unmatched: 7. CDR3 size: 15 residues. Here the CDR3 reads CASSVGTGKGNEQFF. CDR3 coding DNA: TGTGCCAGCAGCGTTGGGACAGGGAAGGGGAATGAGCAGTTCTTC.

CDR3 amino acids: CASSFGHQNTEAFF. CDR3 nucleotides: TGTGCCAGCAGTTTCGGTCATCAGAACACTGAAGCTTTCTTT. This chain connects TRBV27 to TRBJ1-1; D ambiguous. The CDR3 length is 14 residues. V dropped 3 bases and J dropped 1 base, with 9 bases sitting between them. Germline assignment: CDR1 MNHEY and CDR2 SMNVEV (reference sequence).

About this clone itself: The same CDR3 arises from other DNA sequences in this sample as well. This sequence joins TRBV19 and TRBJ1-1; no firm D call. Germline CDR1 reads LNHDA; CDR2 reads SQIVND (reference sequence). The V end was cut by 3 bases, the J end by 1 base, with 6 bases between. There are 13 residues in the CDR3. CDR3 amino acids: CASSIRGNTEAFF. CDR3 nucleotides: TGTGCCAGTAGTATTCGGGGGAACACTGAAGCTTTCTTT. Full variable domain (remainder filled in from reference TRBV19 and TRBJ1-1): DGGITQSPKYLFRKEGQNVTLSCEQNLNHDAMYWYRQDPGQGLRLIYYSQIVNDFQKGDIAEGYSVSREKKESFPLTVTSAQKNPTAFYLCASSIRGNTEAFFGQGTRLTVV.

The gene calls are TRBV7-2 and TRBJ2-7, with TRBD2 identical over 7 bases. The CDR3 consists of 17 residues. Trimming took 1 base from V and 0 from J; bases not matched to a gene: 9. The V gene's germline CDR1 is SGHTA and CDR2 FQGNSA. Written as DNA, the CDR3 is TGTGCCAGCAGCTTAGTGGGAGTTGGGGGGGGCTCCTACGAGCAGTACTTC. Translation gives CASSLVGVGGGSYEQYF.

The rearrangement links TRBV21-1 to TRBJ2-4; the DNA was not compared with TRBD2, the D call given in the table. TRBV21-1 is termed a pseudogene. The length of the CDR3 is 18 residues. The CDR3 bases are TGTGCCAGCAGCAACAAGCGGCCGGCAGGTTTAGCCAAAAACATTCAGTACTTC. As protein: CASSNKRPAGLAKNIQYF.

The J gene is TRBJ1-3, the V gene TRBV9, with D possibly matching TRBD1 (5 bases). V lost 0 bases, J lost 8 bases, and 12 bases lay in between. Germline lookup yields CDR1 SGDLS and CDR2 YYNGEE. The length of the CDR3 is 14 residues. DNA for the CDR3: TGTGCCAGCAGCGTAGAGGGGTATCAGGACACCATATATTTT. It is translated as CASSVEGYQDTIYF.

The chain uses TRBV6-5 and TRBJ1-4; 8 positions match TRBD1. V was clipped by 10 bases and J by 4 bases; unmatched bases: 5. The CDR3 has 13 residues. Germline loops: CDR1 MNHEY, CDR2 SVGAGI. In DNA form, the CDR3 reads TGTGCCACCCACAGGGGGAATAATGAAAAACTGTTTTTT. It encodes CATHRGNNEKLFF.

The gene calls are TRBV6-5 and TRBJ2-1, with 7 bases aligning to TRBD1. Germline V gene data show CDR1 as MNHEY and CDR2 as SVGAGI. The CDR3 extends over 15 amino acids. With 5 bases clipped from V and 3 bases from J, the junction kept 7 bases outside the gene matches. Here the CDR3 reads CASSPDRVGYNEQFF. The DNA of the CDR3 is TGTGCCAGCAGTCCCGACAGGGTAGGCTACAATGAGCAGTTCTTC.

The J gene is TRBJ2-5, the V gene TRBV5-1; no firm D call. Trimming removed 0 bases at V and 3 bases at J, with 6 bases between. The CDR3 is 13 amino acids. Germline-derived CDR1 and CDR2 are SGHRS and YFSETQ. CDR3 region: CASSLGQEETQYF. DNA of the CDR3: TGCGCCAGCAGCTTGGGGCAGGAAGAGACCCAGTACTTC.

The genes are TRBV11-2 and TRBJ2-3; D perhaps matches TRBD2 (5 bases). Deletions cut 3 bases from V and 8 bases from J, with 9 bases between. There are 12 residues in the CDR3. Germline loops: CDR1 SGHAT, CDR2 FQNNGV. CDR3 amino acids: CASSFDRGTQYF. CDR3 sequence (DNA): TGTGCCAGCAGCTTCGATCGGGGTACGCAGTATTTT.

The chain couples TRBV19 to TRBJ2-2; TRBD1 aligns across 10 bases. The CDR3 consists of 17 residues. Germline CDR1 is LNHDA and CDR2 is SQIVND (reference sequence). V dropped 3 bases and J dropped 6; count of bases not matched to a gene: 10. The CDR3 loop reads CASSIGRTGGDPGELFF. The CDR3 DNA follows: TGTGCCAGTAGTATCGGTCGGACAGGGGGGGATCCCGGGGAGCTGTTTTTT.

The V and J genes are TRBV11-3 and TRBJ1-2; D gene ambiguous. V was cut by 4 bases and J by 8 bases, with 14 bases left in between. This CDR3 comprises 13 residues. Germline V gene sequence: CDR1 SGHNT, CDR2 YENEEA. The CDR3 DNA follows: TGTGCCAGCAGCTGGACCGCAACGGGGGGCTACACCTTC. It codes for CASSWTATGGYTF.